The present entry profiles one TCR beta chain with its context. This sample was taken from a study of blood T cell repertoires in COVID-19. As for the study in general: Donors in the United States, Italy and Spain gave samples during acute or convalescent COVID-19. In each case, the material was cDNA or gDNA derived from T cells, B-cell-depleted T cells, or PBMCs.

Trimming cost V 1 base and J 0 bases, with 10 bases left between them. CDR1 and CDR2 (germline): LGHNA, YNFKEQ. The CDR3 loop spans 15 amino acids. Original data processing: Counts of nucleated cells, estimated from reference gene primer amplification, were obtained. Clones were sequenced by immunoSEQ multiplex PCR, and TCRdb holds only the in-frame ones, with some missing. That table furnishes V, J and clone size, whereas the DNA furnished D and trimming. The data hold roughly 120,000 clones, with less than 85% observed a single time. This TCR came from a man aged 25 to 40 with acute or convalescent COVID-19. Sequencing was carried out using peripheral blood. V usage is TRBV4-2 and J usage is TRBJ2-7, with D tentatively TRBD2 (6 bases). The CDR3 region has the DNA TGTGCCAGCAGCCAAGGGTCGGGGGACTCCTACGAGCAGTACGTC. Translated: CASSQGSGDSYEQYV.